This entry describes one TCR beta chain. The source of the sample is a study of blood T cell repertoires in COVID-19. The data were produced by immunoSEQ multiplex PCR, yet TCRdb's version contains in-frame clones alone and is incomplete. The table records roughly 260,000 clones, approximately 85% of them present only once. Trimming removed 2 bases from V and 6 bases from J, with 17 bases in between. CDR1 is SGHVS, CDR2 FQNEAQ, per germline. This CDR3 has 16 amino acids. The sequence was collected from a woman in her fifties or sixties who had recovered from COVID-19. Sample: PBMCs or T cells enriched from blood (not recorded which). The chain employs TRBV7-8 and TRBJ2-1, with a weak D call TRBD2 (5 bases). CDR3 coding DNA: TGTGCCAGCAGCTTATATTTATCGGGAAAAGGCAATGAGCAGTTCTTC. It yields the protein CASSLYLSGKGNEQFF.